A selection of T cell receptor beta chains follows, all from one sample in a study of blood T cell repertoires in COVID-19. Profiling relied on immunoSEQ multiplex PCR, and the TCRdb table lists in-frame clones only, not all of them. The sample shows 200,000 to 300,000 clones, approximately 88% of them seen only once. What was sequenced was PBMCs or T cells enriched from blood (not recorded which). All receptors come from a woman aged 40 to 55 who had been exposed to COVID-19. Each CDR3 is given with its conserved first and last residue. The D gene is left open where the match is weak. Size is omitted from some rows. Given values are once, few, many or a class for expanded clones.

>few|TRBD2|TRBV29-1|TRBJ2-1
TGCAGCGTTCCTCAGACTAGCGGGAGGGCATTCTACAATGAGCAGTTCTTC
CSVPQTSGRAFYNEQFF
>NA|TRBD1|TRBV7-9|TRBJ1-4
TGTGCCAGCAGCCCACGGGGACAGGGGGTAAATGAAAAACTGTTTTTT
CASSPRGQGVNEKLFF
>few|NA|TRBV5-1|TRBJ2-1
TGCGCCAGCAGCTTCGGAACCCAACAGGGTGAGCAGTTCTTC
CASSFGTQQGEQFF
>NA|NA|TRBV15|TRBJ1-2
TGTGCCACCAGCACGGGAGTTGTTAACTATGGCTACACCTTC
CATSTGVVNYGYTF
>few|TRBD1|TRBV7-9|TRBJ1-1
TGTGCCAGCAGCTTCAAGGGACAGCTCCAGGGGGCTTTCTTT
CASSFKGQLQGAFF
>NA|NA|TRBV4-2|TRBJ2-1
TGTGCCAGCAGCCAAGATCCGGGGACAAAAAATGAGCAGTTCTTC
CASSQDPGTKNEQFF
>NA|NA|TRBV12-3/TRBV12-4|TRBJ1-2
TGTGCCAGCAGTCCACAGGGAAACTATGGCTACACCTTC
CASSPQGNYGYTF
>NA|TRBD2|TRBV7-2|TRBJ2-1
TGTGCCAGCAGCTTAGTTAGCGGGGGGTACCTGAGCTCCTACAATGAGCAGTTCTTC
CASSLVSGGYLSSYNEQFF
>NA|TRBD1|TRBV19|TRBJ2-7
TGTGCCAGTAGTAGGTGGACAGGCTACGAGCAGTACTTC
CASSRWTGYEQYF
>once|TRBD1|TRBV18|TRBJ1-4
TGTGCCAGCTCACCGGCAGGGGGCTATGAAAAACTGTTTTTT
CASSPAGGYEKLFF
>NA|TRBD1|TRBV4-1|TRBJ1-1
TGCGCCAGCAGCCAGCCGGGACAGGGACTCCCTGAAGCTTTCTTT
CASSQPGQGLPEAFF
>NA|NA|TRBV10-2|TRBJ2-1
TGCGCCAGCAGCGACCGGGTCAGCTCCTACAATGAGCAGTTCTTC
CASSDRVSSYNEQFF
>NA|NA|TRBV4-2|TRBJ2-1
TGTGCCAGCAGCCAAGACGTGGGCGATGAGCAGTTCTTC
CASSQDVGDEQFF
>NA|TRBD2|TRBV10-3|TRBJ2-1
TGTGCCATCAGACGGACTAGCGGGAGCAATGAGCAGTTCTTC
CAIRRTSGSNEQFF
>NA|NA|TRBV30|TRBJ1-1
TGTGCCTGGAGTGCCGAACAGATCATGAACACTGAAGCTTTCTTT
CAWSAEQIMNTEAFF
>NA|TRBD2|TRBV27|TRBJ2-2
TGTGCCAGCAGTCAACTAGCGGGAGGAGGTTTGACCGGGGAGCTGTTTTTT
CASSQLAGGGLTGELFF
>NA|NA|TRBV14|TRBJ2-3
TGTGCCAGCAGCCAAATCGGGCTAGCACTCACAGATACGCAGTATTTT
CASSQIGLALTDTQYF
>NA|NA|TRBV6-5|TRBJ1-1
TGTGCCAGCAGCAGTAGCTTGGTAGTCACTGAAGCTTTCTTT
CASSSSLVVTEAFF
>NA|NA|TRBV12-5|TRBJ2-5
TGTGCTAGTGGTTTGGTAAACAGGGAAGAGACCCAGTACTTC
CASGLVNREETQYF
>NA|TRBD2|TRBV20-1|TRBJ2-5
TGCAGTGCTAGTGGCGGGAGTGAGACCCAGTACTTC
CSASGGSETQYF
>NA|NA|TRBV4-1|TRBJ2-2
TGCGCCAGCAGCCAAGCGGAAGGGGCTACCGGGGAGCTGTTTTTT
CASSQAEGATGELFF
>NA|TRBD1|TRBV7-8|TRBJ1-1
TGTGCCAGCAGCTTAACAGACCTTGGGATGACAGGGGGCACTGAAGCTTTCTTT
CASSLTDLGMTGGTEAFF
>NA|NA|TRBV29-1|TRBJ1-3
TGCAGCGTTAAGACAGCCTCTGGAAACACCATATATTTT
CSVKTASGNTIYF
>NA|TRBD1|TRBV19|TRBJ1-3
TGTGCCAGTAGTACCCTTTCAGGGGGCCGTGGAAACACCATATATTTT
CASSTLSGGRGNTIYF
>NA|NA|TRBV21-1|TRBJ1-5
TGTGCCAGCTTGGAGGGTCAGCCCCAGCATTTT
CASLEGQPQHF
>NA|TRBD1|TRBV7-9|TRBJ2-3
TGTGCCAGCAGCCGACCGGGACAGGGGGTTACAGATACGCAGTATTTT
CASSRPGQGVTDTQYF
>NA|NA|TRBV4-3|TRBJ2-7
TGCGCCAGCAGCCAAGGAATTAGTTACGAGCAGTACTTC
CASSQGISYEQYF
>NA|NA|TRBV7-9|TRBJ2-3
TGTGCCAGCAGCCCGACAGTAGATACGCAGTATTTT
CASSPTVDTQYF
>NA|NA|TRBV11-3|TRBJ2-1
TGTGCCAGCAGCCCGCGGGGTCTGGGTGAGCAGTTCTTC
CASSPRGLGEQFF
>once|TRBD1|TRBV19|TRBJ1-1
TGTGCCAGCCGGACAGGGGCGAACACTGAAGCTTTCTTT
CASRTGANTEAFF
>NA|NA|TRBV7-2|TRBJ1-2
TGTGCCAGCAGCTTAGACAGGGTGACCCTAAACTATGGCTACACCTTC
CASSLDRVTLNYGYTF
>NA|TRBD1|TRBV2|TRBJ2-2
TGTGCCAGCCGAAGGACAGGGATGAACACCGGGGAGCTGTTTTTT
CASRRTGMNTGELFF
>NA|TRBD2|TRBV9|TRBJ2-4
TGTGCCAGCAGCCACGCCTTGGGCGGGAGGTTCAAGGGGGCCAAAAACATTCAGTACTTC
CASSHALGGRFKGAKNIQYF
>NA|TRBD2|TRBV5-1|TRBJ2-3
TGCGCCAGCAGCTACTTAGCGGGGGGGGCCATACAGACGCAGTATTTT
CASSYLAGGAIQTQYF
>NA|TRBD2|TRBV5-1|TRBJ2-3
TGTGCCAGCAGCTTGGCCGGGACTACTCGCACAGATACGCAGTATTTT
CASSLAGTTRTDTQYF
>NA|NA|TRBV28|TRBJ2-2
TGTGCCAGCGACGGGTTCGGGGAGCTGTTTTTT
CASDGFGELFF
>NA|TRBD1|TRBV7-2|TRBJ1-1
TGTGCCAGCAGCTTAGGGGACAGGCGCGAAGCTTTCTTT
CASSLGDRREAFF
>NA|TRBD1|TRBV7-9|TRBJ1-2
TGTGCCAGCAGCCCCCGATGGGCAGGGGGCTATGGCTACACCTTC
CASSPRWAGGYGYTF
>NA|NA|TRBV5-6|TRBJ2-1
TGTGCCAGCAGCCACACTACTTACAATGAGCAGTTCTTC
CASSHTTYNEQFF
>NA|NA|TRBV7-2|TRBJ1-5
TGTGCCAGCAGCTTTAATAATCAGCCCCAGCATTTT
CASSFNNQPQHF
>NA|TRBD2|TRBV5-4|TRBJ2-5
TGTGCCAGCAGCCCGGGGGGCGGGAGGTCAACCCAGTACTTC
CASSPGGGRSTQYF
>NA|TRBD2|TRBV6-5|TRBJ2-3
TGTGCCAGCACACGAGCGGGAGGGAGCACAGATACGCAGTATTTT
CASTRAGGSTDTQYF
>NA|TRBD2|TRBV6-2/TRBV6-3|TRBJ2-3
TGTGCCAGCAGTTACTCGGGACGGGAGGGCACAGATACGCAGTATTTT
CASSYSGREGTDTQYF
>few|NA|TRBV5-1|TRBJ1-4
TGCGCCAGCAGCTTTGGGAGTGAAGGTGAAAAACTGTTTTTT
CASSFGSEGEKLFF
>NA|NA|TRBV12-3/TRBV12-4|TRBJ2-5
TGTGCCAGCAGTTTAGGCGGACAAGAGACCCAGTACTTC
CASSLGGQETQYF
>NA|NA|TRBV19|TRBJ1-3
TGTGCCAGTAGGGAGGGACTCCGGGACACCATATATTTT
CASREGLRDTIYF
>NA|TRBD1|TRBV19|TRBJ1-1
TGTGCCAGTAGTATCTGGACAGGGGGCTTATCTGAAGCTTTCTTT
CASSIWTGGLSEAFF
>NA|TRBD1|TRBV28|TRBJ1-2
TGTGCCAGCACCGGGACAGGGGGCAACTATGGCTACACCTTC
CASTGTGGNYGYTF
>NA|TRBD2|TRBV10-3|TRBJ2-3
TGTGCCATCAGTGAGACCCGAAATAGCGGGAGGGCGGATACGCAGTATTTT
CAISETRNSGRADTQYF
>NA|NA|TRBV11-3|TRBJ2-1
TGTGCCAGCAGCGTAGGGCGGGGATCCTACAATGAGCAGTTCTTC
CASSVGRGSYNEQFF
>NA|TRBD1|TRBV5-1|TRBJ2-7
TGCGCCAGCAGCTTGTGGGACAGGGGTTACGAGCAGTACTTC
CASSLWDRGYEQYF
>NA|TRBD1|TRBV25-1|TRBJ1-2
TGTGCCAGCAGTGGGGATTGGACAGGCTATGGCTACACCTTC
CASSGDWTGYGYTF
>NA|TRBD2|TRBV11-2|TRBJ2-1
TGTGCCAGCAGCCGGACTAGCGGGAAGGATGAGCAGTTCTTC
CASSRTSGKDEQFF
>NA|TRBD1|TRBV19|TRBJ1-3
TGTGCCAGTAGTATTGGACAGGCTTTCTCTGGAAACACCATATATTTT
CASSIGQAFSGNTIYF
>NA|NA|TRBV24-1|TRBJ2-5
TGTGCCACGGGCCAGGGGGGAGAGACCCAGTACTTC
CATGQGGETQYF